The 20 T cell receptor beta chains below come from one sample, sequenced in a study of cytomegalovirus exposure and HLA in healthy donors. This table comes from immunoSEQ multiplex PCR, and its TCRdb copy is limited to in-frame clones, with some not included. The sample contains some 260,000 clones, roughly 84% of which appear only once. Sequenced material: PBMCs. The source is a man aged 18 to 30 in good health and CMV-seropositive.

This clone was picked up a small number of times. The CDR3 DNA is TGTGCCAGCAGCTTGGGACAGACCTATAGCAATCAGCCCCAGCATTTT. Translated: CASSLGQTYSNQPQHF. The rearrangement links TRBV11-2 to TRBJ1-5; 7 positions agree with TRBD1. V lost 3 bases, J lost 0 bases, and 5 bases stayed unmatched. CDR1 SGHAT and CDR2 FQNNGV come from the germline V gene. The CDR3 is made up of 16 amino acids.

This clone was detected only a few times. The rearrangement uses TRBV29-1 and TRBJ1-1; D unresolved. Between the trimmed V and J ends, which lost 3 bases and 4 bases, there was a span of 18 bases. The CDR3 has 15 residues. Germline values: CDR1 SQVTM, CDR2 ANQGSEA. CDR3 bases: TGCAGCGTTGATCCCTGGACTGGCGAGGGCACTGAAGCTTTCTTT. It is translated as CSVDPWTGEGTEAFF.

V and J are TRBV2 and TRBJ1-1; D may be TRBD1 (5 bases). The V and J ends lost 5 bases and 7 bases respectively, with 14 bases between them. The CDR3 runs 13 residues. Germline CDR1 is SNHLY and CDR2 is FYNNEI. In DNA form, the CDR3 reads TGTGCCAGCAGTTCTCAGGGTGAAGGTGAAGCTTTCTTT. Protein product: CASSSQGEGEAFF. The variable domain in full, completed from reference TRBV2 and TRBJ1-1, reads EPEVTQTPSHQVTQMGQEVILRCVPISNHLYFYWYRQILGQKVEFLVSFYNNEISEKSEIFDDQFSVERPDGSNFTLKIRSTKLEDSAMYFCASSSQGEGEAFFGQGTRLTVV.

The rearrangement uses TRBV5-4 and TRBJ2-3; D is perhaps TRBD2 (6 bases). The V end was cut by 2 bases, the J end by 2 bases, with 15 bases between. CDR1 and CDR2 from the germline V gene are SGHNT and YYREEE (reference sequence). The CDR3 has 16 residues. In nucleotides, the CDR3 is TGTGCCAGCAGCTTCGGTGGTAGCGGTTCCACAGATACGCAGTATTTT. It specifies CASSFGGSGSTDTQYF.

The chain combines TRBV21-1 with TRBJ1-5; no DNA check was done on the table's D call, TRBD1. TRBV21-1 is tagged as a pseudogene. The CDR3 covers 16 residues. In DNA, the CDR3 is TGTGCCAGCAGCAAAGATGGGCAGGGGAGCAATCAGCCCCAGCATTTT. Its translation is CASSKDGQGSNQPQHF.

The chain couples TRBV2 to TRBJ2-7; no clear D. The V gene's germline CDR1 is SNHLY and CDR2 FYNNEI. V lost 7 bases, J lost 1 base, and 5 bases lay in between. This CDR3 has 11 amino acids. DNA for the CDR3: TGTGCCAGCATACGGTCCTACGAGCAGTACTTC. Its protein is CASIRSYEQYF.

The rearrangement uses TRBV30 and TRBJ1-5, with D hard to call. The germline gives CDR1 GTSNPN, CDR2 SVGIG (reference sequence). Trimming removed 0 bases from V and 0 bases from J, with 12 bases in between. This CDR3 region has 16 residues. CDR3 region: CAWSVGGRNSNQPQHF. The CDR3 bases are TGTGCCTGGAGTGTAGGTGGGCGTAATAGCAATCAGCCCCAGCATTTT.

The genes are TRBV11-2 and TRBJ2-7; D perhaps matches TRBD2 (6 bases). From germline, CDR1 is SGHAT and CDR2 FQNNGV. This CDR3 has 15 amino acids. The V end was cut by 2 bases, the J end by 0 bases, with 11 bases between. The CDR3 here is CASSLQLAYSYEQYF. DNA for the CDR3: TGTGCCAGCAGCTTACAACTAGCCTACTCCTACGAGCAGTACTTC.

This chain links TRBV7-7 with TRBJ2-7; 12 bases map to TRBD2. J was trimmed by 2 bases and V by 5 bases; bases with no gene match: 4. The CDR3 is made up of 15 amino acids. Germline assignment: CDR1 SSHAT and CDR2 FNYEAQ (reference sequence). The CDR3 sequence: CASSPTSGRPYEQYF. CDR3 bases: TGTGCCAGCAGCCCAACTAGCGGGAGGCCCTACGAGCAGTACTTC. Full variable domain (rest looked up from reference TRBV7-7 and TRBJ2-7): GAGVSQSPRYKVTKRGQDVTLRCDPISSHATLYWYQQALGQGPEFLTYFNYEAQPDKSGLPSDRFSAERPEGSISTLTIQRTEQRDSAMYRCASSPTSGRPYEQYFGPGTRLTVT.

The chain employs TRBV5-4 and TRBJ2-2; the D is unclear. The CDR3 contains 12 residues. V was trimmed by 4 bases and J by 7 bases, leaving 8 bases between them. The germline V gene encodes CDR1 SGHNT and CDR2 YYREEE (reference sequence). CDR3 sequence reads: CASSLGVGELFF. Here the CDR3 DNA reads TGTGCCAGCAGCCTAGGAGTCGGGGAGCTGTTTTTT.

Worth noting for this clone: The same CDR3 can be traced to other DNA sequences in this sample. The rearrangement uses TRBV30 and TRBJ2-7, with D perhaps matching TRBD1 or TRBD2 (5 bases each). The CDR3 extends over 11 amino acids. The germline V and J ends were trimmed by 1 base and 6 bases, with 7 bases remaining between them. The germline gives CDR1 GTSNPN, CDR2 SVGIG (reference sequence). For the CDR3, the DNA is TGTGCCTGGAGTGGGGGGTTCGAGCAGTACTTC. Encoded protein: CAWSGGFEQYF.

The chain carries TRBV6-5 and TRBJ1-5; the match to TRBD1 covers 7 bases. The germline CDR1 and CDR2 sequences are MNHEY and SVGAGI. J was trimmed by 7 bases and V by 0 bases; bases with no gene match: 6. This CDR3 comprises 15 residues. In DNA form, the CDR3 reads TGTGCCAGCAGTTACTCCAGGGGGGGAATACAGCCCCAGCATTTT. Its protein product is CASSYSRGGIQPQHF.

The chain employs TRBV29-1 and TRBJ1-1, with a tentative D call TRBD1 (5 bases). There are 10 residues in the CDR3. The V gene's germline CDR1 is SQVTM and CDR2 ANQGSEA. Trimming removed 3 bases at V and 10 bases at J, with 9 bases between. The CDR3 reads CSVEWGRAFF. The CDR3 coding sequence is TGCAGCGTTGAGTGGGGGAGAGCTTTCTTT.

Only one count was recorded for this clone. The V gene is TRBV5-1, the J gene TRBJ2-1, with 7 bases identical to TRBD2. There are 15 residues in the CDR3. V lost 3 bases and J lost 7; bases outside the gene matches: 10. From germline, CDR1 is SGHRS and CDR2 YFSETQ. The CDR3 here is CASSWTRGGGNEQFF. For the CDR3, the DNA is TGCGCCAGCAGCTGGACGAGGGGCGGGGGAAATGAGCAGTTCTTC.

This chain joins TRBV7-2 and TRBJ2-7; D unclear. V gave up 3 bases and J gave up 0 bases, with 9 bases separating them. Germline CDR1 SGHTA, CDR2 FQGNSA. The CDR3 has 14 residues. Here the CDR3 DNA reads TGTGCCAGCAGCTTGTATGGGCTCTCCTACGAGCAGTACTTC. Translating gives CASSLYGLSYEQYF.

The chain carries TRBV5-1 and TRBJ1-1; D possibly corresponds to TRBD1 (5 bases). The CDR3 is 14 amino acids. Germline V gene data show CDR1 as SGHRS and CDR2 as YFSETQ. V lost 4 bases, J lost 5 bases, and 15 bases lay in between. CDR3: CASSPGRGGTEAFF. In DNA form, the CDR3 reads TGCGCCAGCAGCCCGGGGCGGGGAGGGACTGAAGCTTTCTTT. Supplemented by reference TRBV5-1 and TRBJ1-1, the full variable domain reads KAGVTQTPRYLIKTRGQQVTLSCSPISGHRSVSWYQQTPGQGLQFLFEYFSETQRNKGNFPGRFSGRQFSNSRSEMNVSTLELGDSALYLCASSPGRGGTEAFFGQGTRLTVV.

A word on this clone: The identical CDR3 is also encoded by other nucleotide sequences in the sample. The genes are TRBV6-5 and TRBJ2-7; 7 bases are shared with TRBD1. Unmatched junction bases numbered 0, after V lost 0 bases and J lost 4 bases. The germline gives CDR1 MNHEY, CDR2 SVGAGI. This CDR3 comprises 13 residues. CDR3 coding DNA: TGTGCCAGCAGTTACTCGACAGGGTACGAGCAGTACTTC. Translation gives CASSYSTGYEQYF.

The chain carries TRBV5-1 and TRBJ2-5; the D gene is possibly TRBD2 (6 bases). The V gene's germline CDR1 is SGHRS and CDR2 YFSETQ. This CDR3 has 14 residues. The germline V and J ends were trimmed by 4 bases and 3 bases, with 13 bases remaining between them. As DNA, the CDR3 is TGCGCCAGCAGCCCGACCTGGGGGGAAGAGACCCAGTACTTC. Translated, it gives CASSPTWGEETQYF. Filled out from reference TRBV5-1 and TRBJ2-5, the complete variable domain reads KAGVTQTPRYLIKTRGQQVTLSCSPISGHRSVSWYQQTPGQGLQFLFEYFSETQRNKGNFPGRFSGRQFSNSRSEMNVSTLELGDSALYLCASSPTWGEETQYFGPGTRLLVL.

This rearrangement joins TRBV27 to TRBJ2-2; 15 positions agree with TRBD2. The CDR3 loop spans 18 amino acids. V was pared by 5 bases and J by 4 bases, with 8 bases of the junction left unmatched. CDR1 MNHEY and CDR2 SMNVEV come from the germline V gene (reference sequence). CDR3 protein: CASSQRTSGRELTGELFF. The CDR3 DNA reads as TGTGCCAGCAGTCAAAGGACTAGCGGGAGGGAACTCACCGGGGAGCTGTTTTTT.

This chain connects TRBV6-5 to TRBJ2-1; TRBD2 might be the D (6 bases). The V and J ends lost 4 bases and 6 bases respectively, with 13 bases between them. Germline CDR1 and CDR2: MNHEY and SVGAGI. The CDR3 spans 14 residues. In nucleotides, the CDR3 is TGTGCCAGCAGTTCCCGACTAGACGGCAATGAGCAGTTCTTC. Its protein product is CASSSRLDGNEQFF.